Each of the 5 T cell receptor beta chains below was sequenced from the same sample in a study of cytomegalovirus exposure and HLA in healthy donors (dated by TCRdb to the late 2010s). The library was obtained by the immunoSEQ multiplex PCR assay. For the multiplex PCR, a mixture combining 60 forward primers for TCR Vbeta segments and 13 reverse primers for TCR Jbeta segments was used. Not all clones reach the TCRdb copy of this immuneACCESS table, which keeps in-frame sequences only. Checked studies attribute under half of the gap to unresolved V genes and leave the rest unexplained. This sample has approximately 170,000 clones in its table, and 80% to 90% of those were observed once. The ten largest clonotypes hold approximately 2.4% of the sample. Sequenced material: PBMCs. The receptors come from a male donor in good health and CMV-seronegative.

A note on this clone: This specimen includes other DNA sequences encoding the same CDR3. The CDR3: CASSLQGLGNQPQHF. In DNA form, the CDR3 reads TGTGCCAGCAGTTTACAGGGACTCGGAAATCAGCCCCAGCATTTT. The gene calls are TRBV27 and TRBJ1-5; tentatively, D is TRBD1 (5 bases). The germline V gene has CDR1 MNHEY and CDR2 SMNVEV (reference sequence). Trimming pared 2 bases from V and 4 bases from J, leaving 12 bases between. The CDR3 contains 15 residues.

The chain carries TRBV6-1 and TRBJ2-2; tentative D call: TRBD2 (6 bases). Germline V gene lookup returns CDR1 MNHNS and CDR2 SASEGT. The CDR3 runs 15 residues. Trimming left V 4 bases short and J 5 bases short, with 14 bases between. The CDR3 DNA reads TGTGCCAGCAGTGGGGGGGACTTTTTTACCGGGGAGCTGTTTTTT. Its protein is CASSGGDFFTGELFF.

Written as DNA, the CDR3 is TGTGCCAGCTCCCTCGGACAGGAATACGAGCAGTACTTC. This sequence encodes CASSLGQEYEQYF. The rearrangement joins TRBV18 to TRBJ2-7; 7 bases line up with TRBD1. The CDR3 contains 13 residues. Trimming removed 6 bases from V and 4 bases from J; junction bases left unmatched: 6. Germline CDR1 is KGHSH and CDR2 is LQKENI.

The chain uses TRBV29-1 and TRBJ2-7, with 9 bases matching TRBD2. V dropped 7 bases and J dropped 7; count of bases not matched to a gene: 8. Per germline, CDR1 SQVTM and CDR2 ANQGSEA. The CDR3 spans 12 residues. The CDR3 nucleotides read TGCAGCGCTAGAGGACTAGCGAGGGAGCAGTACTTC. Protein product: CSARGLAREQYF.

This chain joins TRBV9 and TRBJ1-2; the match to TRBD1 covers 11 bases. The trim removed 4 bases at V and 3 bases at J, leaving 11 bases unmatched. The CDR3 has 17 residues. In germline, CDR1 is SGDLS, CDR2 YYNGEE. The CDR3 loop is CASSTRTGGGGHYGYTF. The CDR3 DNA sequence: TGTGCCAGCAGCACACGGACAGGGGGCGGGGGACACTATGGCTACACCTTC.